Below are 2 T cell receptor beta chains sequenced from a single sample in a study of CD8 T cells in ankylosing spondylitis. TCRdb used MiXCR to reprocess the 5' RACE reads, holding one entry per CDR3 protein. The sample lists roughly 240,000 distinct CDR3 sequences; 30% to 40% were seen once. Sequencing was carried out using blood, either unsorted or a sorted T cell fraction (not recorded which). These receptor sequences come from a male donor with ankylosing spondylitis or in good health (not recorded which).

The chain employs TRBV4-1 and TRBJ2-5; TRBD2 might be the D (5 bases). Germline loops: CDR1 MGHRA, CDR2 YSYEKL. The germline V and J ends were trimmed by 1 base and 6 bases, with 21 bases remaining between them. The CDR3 sequence is 17 residues long. The DNA of the CDR3 is TGCGCCAGCAGCCAAGGTGCGATGTTGGACTTGGGGAAGACCCAGTACTTC. This gives the protein CASSQGAMLDLGKTQYF.

V and J are TRBV12-3 or TRBV12-4 and TRBJ2-7; D is undetermined. Trimming shortened V by 2 bases and J by 3 bases, and 11 bases separated the two germline ends. The CDR3 is 14 residues long. Here the CDR3 reads CASSLKLSFYEQYF. The CDR3, as DNA: TGTGCCAGCAGTTTAAAACTGTCCTTCTACGAGCAGTACTTC.